This TCR beta chain was identified in a study of regulatory T cells in long-lasting Graves disease. The study, taken as a whole, reports: Since the sample size was small, accuracy may have been reduced. New patients shared fewer public clonotypes (around 970) than persistent patients did (roughly 2,600).

The V gene end was trimmed by 5 bases and the J gene end by 4 bases; junction bases not matched to a gene: 11. Germline V CDR1 and CDR2: DFQATT, SNEGSKA (reference sequence). The CDR3 is made up of 16 amino acids. Turning to this clonotype: Antigen unknown. A read error may explain this, as a much larger clone is one base away.

iRepertoire HTBI primers and Arm-PCR of CDR3 regions built TCR beta libraries. MiXCR, applied by TCRdb to the multiplex PCR reads, yields one record per CDR3 protein. The sample includes around 480,000 distinct CDR3 sequences, more than 15% of them seen just once. The time point here: newly diagnosed GD, antithyroid drugs for less than 3 months. The TCR library was prepared using RNA isolated from PBMCs. These data were also filed under a second study, of T cells in Graves' hyperthyroidism and ophthalmopathy.

The sequences come from peripheral blood mononuclear cells (PBMCs), collected at new diagnosis, from a patient treated with antithyroid drugs. This TCR was recovered from a woman in her forties or fifties with Graves disease. This chain connects TRBV20-1 to TRBJ2-1, with 10 bases that match TRBD1. In nucleotides, the CDR3 is TGCAGTGCTGGAGTCGGGACAGGGGTAACATACAATGAGCAGTTCTTC. It specifies CSAGVGTGVTYNEQFF.